This T cell receptor beta chain is drawn from a study of OX40 agonist ivuxolimab in advanced cancers. Whole-study findings and limits: Among the lowest peripheral clonal expansion occurred in 0.1-3.0 mg/kg partial responders.

The CDR3 loop spans 13 amino acids. V was shortened by 11 bases and J by 3 bases, with 16 bases between the two germline ends. Germline loops: CDR1 ENHRY, CDR2 SYGVKD. TCRdb's copy holds only in-frame clones and misses some; the assay was immunoSEQ multiplex PCR. In the table there are about 44,000 clones, around 80% of which are singletons. Remarks on this clone: Its target is not known.

The chain is built from TRBV10-3 and TRBJ1-1; D is possibly TRBD1 (5 bases). The receptor was derived from an adult with an advanced solid tumor such as melanoma, head and neck, liver or kidney cancer. Here the sequenced sample was CD4+ or CD8+ T cells sorted from blood, taken in a trial of the OX40 agonist ivuxolimab. Here the CDR3 DNA reads TGTGCCTTCCGACAAGGGGAGGACACTGAAGCTTTCTTT. This codes for CAFRQGEDTEAFF.